The 23 T cell receptor beta chains in this list originate from one sample, sequenced in a study of blood T cell repertoires in COVID-19. Repertoires were generated with immunoSEQ multiplex PCR, while TCRdb's copy carries only in-frame clones and drops some. The sample holds around 260,000 clones; approximately 83% are singletons and the top ten take 15% to 18%. The specimen sequenced was peripheral blood. All receptors come from a person aged 70 to 85 with COVID-19, enrolled during active disease.

This rearrangement joins TRBV6-5 to TRBJ1-2, with D unclear. This CDR3 spans 12 amino acids. Germline V CDR1 and CDR2: MNHEY, SVGAGI. Trimming took off 6 bases at V and 13 bases at J, with 18 bases between the two ends. Written as DNA, the CDR3 is TGTGCCAGCAGCTCCTACGGGGAGATCGGCACCTTC. Translated, it gives CASSSYGEIGTF.

This clone was observed once. V is TRBV7-2 and J is TRBJ2-2; the D is unclear. Trimming removed 4 bases at V and 0 bases at J, with 9 bases between. The CDR3 is made up of 15 amino acids. CDR1 SGHTA and CDR2 FQGNSA come from the germline V gene. The CDR3 loop is CASSSAGANTGELFF. In nucleotides, the CDR3 is TGTGCCAGCAGCTCGGCAGGCGCGAACACCGGGGAGCTGTTTTTT.

The chain carries TRBV5-6 and TRBJ2-5, with 10 bases lining up with TRBD2. CDR3 length: 18 amino acids. Trimming removed 4 bases from V and 6 bases from J; junction bases left unmatched: 18. Germline lookup yields CDR1 SGHDT and CDR2 YYEEEE. CDR3 coding DNA: TGTGCCAGCAGCCCGAGTGGTCTAGCGGGAGTTTATTACAAGACCCAGTACTTC. Its protein is CASSPSGLAGVYYKTQYF.

This clone has just one count. J is TRBJ2-7 and V is TRBV14; TRBD1 agrees at 7 bases. Germline CDR1 reads SGHDN; CDR2 reads FVKESK. The ends lost 3 bases at V and 2 bases at J; junction bases unmatched: 4. CDR3 length equals 14 residues. CDR3: CASSHWDRAYEQYF. Here the CDR3 DNA reads TGTGCCAGCAGCCACTGGGACAGAGCCTACGAGCAGTACTTC.

In its sample, this clone was seen once. The J gene is TRBJ2-2, the V gene TRBV4-3, with 10 nucleotides matching TRBD2. Trimming cost V 1 base and J 6 bases; bases outside gene matches: 2. CDR1 LGHNA and CDR2 YSLEER come from the germline V gene. The CDR3 length is 15 residues. The CDR3 loop is CASSQGTSGAGELFF. The CDR3 DNA follows: TGCGCCAGCAGCCAAGGGACTAGCGGAGCCGGGGAGCTGTTTTTT.

The V and J genes are TRBV28 and TRBJ2-7; 7 bases match TRBD1. The CDR3 runs 13 residues. CDR1 is MDHEN, CDR2 SYDVKM, per germline. The trim removed 6 bases at V and 4 bases at J, leaving 6 bases unmatched. CDR3 in amino acids: CASRHRGVYEQYF. CDR3 bases: TGTGCCAGCAGGCACAGGGGTGTGTACGAGCAGTACTTC.

Only one count was recorded for this clone. This chain joins TRBV19 and TRBJ2-7; 7 bases line up with TRBD1. Germline CDR1 and CDR2: LNHDA and SQIVND (reference sequence). The CDR3 length is 13 residues. V lost 3 bases and J lost 6; bases outside the gene matches: 5. The CDR3 sequence is CASSIDRVSEQYF. DNA for the CDR3: TGTGCCAGTAGTATCGACAGGGTAAGCGAGCAGTACTTC.

The chain has TRBV9 and TRBJ1-5, with D hard to call. The germline CDR1 and CDR2 sequences are SGDLS and YYNGEE. The germline V and J ends were trimmed by 0 bases and 5 bases, with 9 bases remaining between them. The CDR3 spans 14 residues. CDR3 in amino acids: CASSVEGTDQPQHF. Written as DNA, the CDR3 is TGTGCCAGCAGCGTAGAAGGTACAGATCAGCCCCAGCATTTT. The variable domain in full, completed from reference TRBV9 and TRBJ1-5, reads DSGVTQTPKHLITATGQRVTLRCSPRSGDLSVYWYQQSLDQGLQFLIQYYNGEERAKGNILERFSAQQFPDLHSELNLSSLELGDSALYFCASSVEGTDQPQHFGDGTRLSIL.

The chain carries TRBV4-3 and TRBJ1-2; 10 bases are a match to TRBD1. Germline V CDR1 and CDR2: LGHNA, YSLEER. The CDR3 sequence is 14 residues long. J lost 8 bases, V lost 4 bases, and 7 bases had no gene match. The CDR3 DNA is TGCGCCAGCAGCCGCGACAGGGGGCGACAGGGCTACACCTTC. Encoded protein: CASSRDRGRQGYTF.

The chain has TRBV27 and TRBJ1-6; D gene uncertain. Germline V lookup: CDR1 MNHEY, CDR2 SMNVEV (reference sequence). This CDR3 region has 14 residues. The ends were cut back, 6 bases at V and 3 bases at J, with 9 bases in the middle. In nucleotides, the CDR3 is TGTGCCAGCAGCTATCTAGGCTATAATTCACCCCTCCACTTT. Translated: CASSYLGYNSPLHF.

The chain joins TRBV5-6 to TRBJ1-6, with D possibly being TRBD1 (6 bases). CDR1 and CDR2 from the germline V gene are SGHDT and YYEEEE. This CDR3 has 15 amino acids. Trimming cost V 6 bases and J 2 bases, with 12 bases left between them. CDR3 DNA sequence: TGTGCCAGCAATTCCAGGGGACCCTATAATTCACCCCTCCACTTT. Translation: CASNSRGPYNSPLHF.

This rearrangement joins TRBV5-1 to TRBJ2-7; 12 bases line up with TRBD1. Germline CDR1 and CDR2: SGHRS and YFSETQ. V lost 6 bases, J lost 5 bases, and 3 bases stayed unmatched. CDR3 size: 13 residues. CDR3 amino acids: CASKGQGANEQYF. CDR3 nucleotide sequence: TGCGCCAGCAAGGGACAGGGGGCCAACGAGCAGTACTTC.

The chain combines TRBV9 with TRBJ1-3, with D possibly matching TRBD1 (6 bases). CDR1 is SGDLS and CDR2 is YYNGEE in the germline V gene. V dropped 7 bases and J dropped 3 bases, with 14 bases sitting between them. CDR3 size: 14 residues. The CDR3 DNA reads as TGTGCCAGCTTACGGGGGGCTAATGGAAACACCATATATTTT. Translation gives CASLRGANGNTIYF.

This chain joins TRBV7-2 and TRBJ2-7, with 9 bases lining up with TRBD1. CDR3 length: 15 residues. The V gene's germline CDR1 is SGHTA and CDR2 FQGNSA. V lost 5 bases to trimming and J lost 3 bases; unmatched junction nucleotides: 8. DNA for the CDR3: TGTGCCAGCAGCCGCACAGGGGGCCTCAACTACGAGCAGTACTTC. The encoded protein is CASSRTGGLNYEQYF.

V usage is TRBV24-1 and J usage is TRBJ2-5; 12 bases fit TRBD1. CDR3 length equals 19 residues. After removal of 6 bases from V and 5 bases from J, the junction contained 18 bases not matched to a gene. Germline assignment: CDR1 KGHDR and CDR2 SFDVKD. The CDR3 region is CATSSLWNRDRGRGETQYF. The CDR3 bases are TGTGCCACCAGTTCGCTATGGAACCGGGACAGGGGGCGCGGGGAGACCCAGTACTTC.

The rearrangement links TRBV30 to TRBJ1-1, with TRBD1 as a possible D gene (5 bases). CDR1 is GTSNPN and CDR2 is SVGIG in the germline V gene (reference sequence). Trimming cost V 3 bases and J 8 bases, with 16 bases left between them. The CDR3 is 13 residues long. The CDR3 region has the DNA TGTGCCTGGAGGGGCGTCAGGGAGGGGGAAGCTTTCTTT. Encoded protein: CAWRGVREGEAFF.

Points on this clone: A junction boundary mismatches the germline segment, possibly from a read error. V and J are TRBV5-1 and TRBJ2-1, with 9 bases identical to TRBD2. The germline V gene encodes CDR1 SGHRS and CDR2 YFSETQ. The length of the CDR3 is 15 residues. The CDR3 is CASSSLAGKNNEQFF. The CDR3 DNA sequence: TGCGCCAGCAGCTCACTAGCGGGCAAAAACAATGAGCAATTCTTC.

With respect to this clone: A read error may produce the germline difference seen at one junction end. The genes are TRBV12-3 or TRBV12-4 and TRBJ1-5; D is unresolved. The CDR3 loop spans 12 amino acids. The CDR3 sequence: CASSFLAQPQHF. CDR3 DNA: TGTGCAAGCAGTTTTCTAGCTCAGCCCCAGCATTTT.

Worth noting for this clone: A read error may account for a junction end that differs from germline. CDR3: CASSLQNRDSLNF. In DNA form, the CDR3 reads TGCGCCAGCAGCTTGCAGAACAGGGATAGCTTGAATTTT. The genes are TRBV5-1 and TRBJ2-3; perhaps TRBD1 as D (6 bases). The germline V gene encodes CDR1 SGHRS and CDR2 YFSETQ. CDR3 length: 13 residues.

This clone was picked up a small number of times. The same CDR3 also results from other DNA sequences found in this sample. The chain joins TRBV28 to TRBJ1-5; TRBD1 agrees at 9 bases. V lost 5 bases, J lost 4 bases, and 6 bases stayed unmatched. Germline CDR1 is MDHEN and CDR2 is SYDVKM. This CDR3 has 15 amino acids. The CDR3 coding sequence is TGTGCCAGCAGTACAGGGGGCGATGGAAATCAGCCCCAGCATTTT. It specifies CASSTGGDGNQPQHF.

V usage is TRBV5-5 and J usage is TRBJ2-1, with no clear D. Trimming left V 0 bases short and J 4 bases short, with 5 bases between. The CDR3 loop spans 13 amino acids. Per the germline V gene, CDR1 is SGHKS and CDR2 is YYEKEE (reference sequence). CDR3 nucleotide sequence: TGTGCCAGCAGCTTGGCACTTTACAATGAGCAGTTCTTC. It yields the protein CASSLALYNEQFF.

CDR3 sequence (DNA): TGTGCCAGCAGCCCAGGACAGTCCTCCTACGAGCAGTACTTC. It codes for CASSPGQSSYEQYF. The chain recombines TRBV7-2 with TRBJ2-7, with D maybe TRBD1 (6 bases). Germline loops: CDR1 SGHTA, CDR2 FQGNSA. CDR3 size: 14 residues. V lost 5 bases and J lost 0, with 11 bases in between.

This chain joins TRBV20-1 and TRBJ1-3; D is unresolved. Germline V lookup: CDR1 DFQATT, CDR2 SNEGSKA (reference sequence). Trimming removed 3 bases from V and 2 bases from J, with 11 bases in between. The CDR3 has 14 amino acids. This chain's CDR3 is CSASLTRAGNTIYF. The CDR3 DNA is TGCAGTGCTAGTCTGACCCGGGCTGGAAACACCATATATTTT.